This T cell receptor (beta chain) was retrieved from a study of T cells after yellow fever vaccination. About the study: Researchers used SMART-Seq v4 Ultra Low Input to prepare fractions that had low cell numbers. Study-level findings and limits: Faster peaking, at day 5 versus 15, marked a secondary response that was weaker. The booster response re-showed most primary clones: around 97% CD4, almost 90% CD8.

Between the trimmed V and J ends, which lost 7 bases and 2 bases, there was a span of 20 bases. The CDR3 runs to 15 residues. CDR1 and CDR2 (germline): DFQATT, SNEGSKA (reference sequence). Remarks on this clonotype: What it recognizes is unknown.

The TCR cDNA carried a universal primer site and UMIs from 5'RACE template switching. Each CDR3 protein is one row after TCRdb ran MiXCR on the 5' RACE reads. Seen here are more than 300,000 distinct CDR3 sequences, around 10% observed once, and the top ten hold about 3.5%. The source of this sequence is a man aged 18 to 29 who received the YFV17D yellow fever vaccine. The sample was CD4+ T cells sorted from PBMCs, taken 45 days after the yellow fever booster vaccination. V and J are TRBV20-1 and TRBJ2-5; maybe TRBD1 (6 bases). The CDR3 region has the DNA TGCAGTGGTATCGGGACACCGACGGATCAAGAGACCCAGTACTTC. Its translation is CSGIGTPTDQETQYF.